The rows below give T cell receptor beta chains drawn from one sample of a study of cytomegalovirus exposure and HLA in healthy donors. TCRdb keeps only in-frame clones here, not all; method: immunoSEQ multiplex PCR. The data contain over 150,000 clones, 81% of them singletons. Sample: PBMCs. These receptors came from a woman in her forties or fifties in good health and CMV-seronegative. CDR3s include the opening cysteine and the closing phenylalanine or tryptophan. The D gene is left open where the match is weak. Clone size is not always given. Where it is, it says once, few, many or a class for expanded clones.

>TRBV9|.|.|TRBJ1-2
TGTGCCAGCAGCTTACATTTGGGGCAGGGTAATGGCTACACCTTC
CASSLHLGQGNGYTF
>TRBV7-3|TRBD2|once|TRBJ2-1
TGTGCCAGCAGCTCCAGGGCTGGTACTAGCGGGGGTGGCTCCTACAATGAGCAGTTCTTC
CASSSRAGTSGGGSYNEQFF
>TRBV12-5|TRBD2|.|TRBJ2-3
TGTGCTAGTGGTCCAGGGACTAGCTCGGTCACAGATACGCAGTATTTT
CASGPGTSSVTDTQYF
>TRBV5-4|.|.|TRBJ1-2
TGTGCCAGCAGCTCTACTGTGGGCTACACCTTC
CASSSTVGYTF
>TRBV5-1|.|.|TRBJ1-3
TGCGCCAGCAGCTTGGGCAACACTGGAAACACCATATATTTT
CASSLGNTGNTIYF
>TRBV9|TRBD2|.|TRBJ2-7
TGTGCCAGCAGCGTGGGGGACTACGGCGAGCAGTACTTC
CASSVGDYGEQYF
>TRBV7-8|.|.|TRBJ2-1
TGTGCCAGCAGCTTAGGGCGTCCGACTCTGTATGAGCAGTTCTTC
CASSLGRPTLYEQFF
>TRBV7-8|TRBD2|once|TRBJ2-1
TGTGCCAGCGCCCCGGCGGGGGGTCATCACAATGAGCAGTTCTTC
CASAPAGGHHNEQFF
>TRBV7-2|.|.|TRBJ2-7
TGTGCCAGCTTGGACAGATACTCCTACGAGCAGTACTTC
CASLDRYSYEQYF
>TRBV7-2|TRBD2|.|TRBJ2-7
TGTGCCAGCAGCTCCCAAGCGGGAGGGATCAACGAGCAGTACTTC
CASSSQAGGINEQYF
>TRBV30|.|.|TRBJ2-7
TGTGCCTGGAGTTTCGGAGAACTACGAGGGCAGTACTTC
CAWSFGELRGQYF
>TRBV13|TRBD2|.|TRBJ2-1
TGTGCCAGCAGCTTCCGGGACAACCGGGGGGGAGAGCAGTTCTTC
CASSFRDNRGGEQFF
>TRBV5-4|.|.|TRBJ1-2
TGTGCCAGCAGCTTGGTACAGGACTATGGCTACACCTTC
CASSLVQDYGYTF
>TRBV5-6|.|.|TRBJ1-2
TGTGCCAGCAGCTGGGGGGGGACGGCCATGTTCGGGGGCTACACCTTC
CASSWGGTAMFGGYTF
>TRBV7-2|TRBD1|.|TRBJ1-5
TGTGCCAGCAGCTCAAGCAACAGGGGAACCCAGCATTTT
CASSSSNRGTQHF
>TRBV28|.|.|TRBJ1-2
TGTGCCAGCAGTTTATTGGGGACGGGACTATGGGGCTACACCTTC
CASSLLGTGLWGYTF
>TRBV19|TRBD1|.|TRBJ1-1
TGTGCCAGTAGTATAAACCGGGACAGGGGTAAGGAAGCTTTCTTT
CASSINRDRGKEAFF
>TRBV29-1|TRBD1|.|TRBJ2-5
TGCAGCGTTGAAAGGGGGCCATCAGAGACCCAGTACTTC
CSVERGPSETQYF
>TRBV27|.|.|TRBJ1-5
TGTGCCAGCAGCCCAAAATCAGAATATGGCAATCAGCCCCAGCATTTT
CASSPKSEYGNQPQHF
>TRBV10-3|TRBD1|few|TRBJ1-1
TGTGCCTCTCATGGACAGGAGACCACGGGGCCTGAAGCTTTCTTT
CASHGQETTGPEAFF
>TRBV7-2|.|.|TRBJ2-7
TGTGCCAGCAGTCGAGAGGGCAACTACGAGCAGTACTTC
CASSREGNYEQYF
>TRBV29-1|.|.|TRBJ1-5
TGCAGCGTTGGGGAGGGGGGTATGAGTCAGCCCCAGCATTTT
CSVGEGGMSQPQHF
>TRBV27|.|.|TRBJ2-7
TGTGCCAGCAGTTCCCCCTGGGGCGGGAACACCTACGAGCAGTACTTC
CASSSPWGGNTYEQYF
>TRBV28|.|.|TRBJ2-3
TGTGCCAGCACCCACGGAGGAAACACAGATACGCAGTATTTT
CASTHGGNTDTQYF
>TRBV7-9|TRBD1|once|TRBJ2-2
TGTGCCAGCAGCTTAGTACAGGGGGCAACCGGGGAGCTGTTTTTT
CASSLVQGATGELFF
>TRBV28|TRBD1|.|TRBJ1-6
TGTGCCAGCAGTTCAGGGGGAACCTATAATTCACCCCTCCACTTT
CASSSGGTYNSPLHF
>TRBV28|.|.|TRBJ1-2
TGTGCCAGCAGTTTATTGCAGGGTTCCTCTAACTATGGCTACACCTTC
CASSLLQGSSNYGYTF
>TRBV28|.|.|TRBJ1-6
TGTGCCAGCAGTTTAGACATAGGTTCACCCCTCCACTTT
CASSLDIGSPLHF
>TRBV5-4|TRBD1|.|TRBJ2-2
TGTGCCAGCAGCCAGACAGGGAAGGACACCGGGGAGCTGTTTTTT
CASSQTGKDTGELFF
>TRBV9|TRBD1|.|TRBJ2-7
TGTGCCAGCAGCGCTTGGGGGACAGCGAACAACGAGCAGTACTTC
CASSAWGTANNEQYF
>TRBV15|.|.|TRBJ2-7
TGTGCCACCAGCAGTGCAGGGGATGGGACCTACGAGCAGTACTTC
CATSSAGDGTYEQYF
>TRBV7-9|.|.|TRBJ1-1
TGTGCCAGCAGCCCCCGAAGTCTGACGGGCACTGAAGCTTTCTTT
CASSPRSLTGTEAFF
>TRBV19|.|.|TRBJ2-1
TGTGCCAGTAGCTTAGAGGCGGGATCTGCTCATGAGCAGTTCTTC
CASSLEAGSAHEQFF
>TRBV20-1|.|.|TRBJ2-7
TGCAGTGCTAGTATAGCCTACGAGCAGTACTTC
CSASIAYEQYF
>TRBV7-2|.|.|TRBJ1-1
TGTGCCAGCAGCACGGGACACCGCACTGAAGCTTTCTTT
CASSTGHRTEAFF
>TRBV6-6|.|few|TRBJ2-1
TGTGCCAGCAGTTCCCCGGGCAATGAGCAGTTCTTC
CASSSPGNEQFF
>TRBV13|TRBD2|.|TRBJ2-3
TGTGCCAGCAGCTCTTGGACTAGCGGGAGGACTAGCACAGATACGCAGTATTTT
CASSSWTSGRTSTDTQYF
>TRBV19|.|.|TRBJ1-6
TGTGCCAGTAGTGGGCTATCGAATAATTCACCCCTCCACTTT
CASSGLSNNSPLHF
>TRBV30|TRBD2|.|TRBJ2-5
TGTGCCTGGAGCCCTAGCGGGAGGGGGGGGACCCAGTACTTC
CAWSPSGRGGTQYF
>TRBV9|.|.|TRBJ1-3
TGTGCCAGCGCGAAGAGCTCTGGAAACACCATATATTTT
CASAKSSGNTIYF
>TRBV28|TRBD1|.|TRBJ1-1
TGTGCCAGCAGCCGGACAGGGCGAGGTACTGAAGCTTTCTTT
CASSRTGRGTEAFF
>TRBV6-6|TRBD2|.|TRBJ2-7
TGTGGTACGAATAGCGGGAGTATCTACGAGCAGTACTTC
CGTNSGSIYEQYF
>TRBV6-5|.|.|TRBJ2-3
TGTGCCACCCTTAAGAGCAGCGGCTCCACAGATACGCAGTATTTT
CATLKSSGSTDTQYF
>TRBV18|.|.|TRBJ1-1
TGTGCCAGCTCACGAGAGGAAGGCCCTAGCGCTGAAGCTTTCTTT
CASSREEGPSAEAFF
>TRBV5-6|.|.|TRBJ2-7
TGTGCCAGCGGACTAACGGGCTACGAGCAGTACTTC
CASGLTGYEQYF
>TRBV4-1|.|.|TRBJ2-7
TGCGCCAGCAGCGGTTTCAAGGGGATATTCTACGAGCAGTACTTC
CASSGFKGIFYEQYF
>TRBV6-6|.|.|TRBJ2-7
TGTGCCAGCAGTTACAACGGGGTAGCCTACGAGCAGTACTTC
CASSYNGVAYEQYF
>TRBV7-2|.|.|TRBJ2-2
TGTGCCAGCAGAGTGGGGGCCAACACCGGGGAGCTGTTTTTT
CASRVGANTGELFF
>TRBV9|TRBD1|once|TRBJ2-7
TGTGCCAGCAGTTCCGGACAGGGCGGCTACGAGCAGTACTTC
CASSSGQGGYEQYF
>TRBV13|.|.|TRBJ2-1
TGTGCCAGCAGTTCCAGGACTGCAGCCGATGAGCAGTTCTTC
CASSSRTAADEQFF
>TRBV19|.|.|TRBJ2-6
TGTGCCAGTAGTATCGAGGCTGGGGCCAACGTCCTGACTTTC
CASSIEAGANVLTF
>TRBV7-2|.|few|TRBJ2-5
TGTGCCAGCAGCCCCGGGATCCGGGTAGGGACCCAGTACTTC
CASSPGIRVGTQYF
>TRBV4-3|.|.|TRBJ2-5
TGCGCCAGCAGCCAAGATAGAGGGTGGGAGACCCAGTACTTC
CASSQDRGWETQYF
>TRBV29-1|TRBD1|.|TRBJ2-5
TGCAGCGTTGAGGACTTGACAGGGTGGGAGACCCAGTACTTC
CSVEDLTGWETQYF